These 9 T cell receptor beta chains came from one sample sequenced in a study of breast tumors, draining lymph nodes, adjacent tissues. Breast cancer patients provided tissue from their axillary draining lymph nodes. TCRdb re-called the multiplex PCR reads through MiXCR, storing one row per CDR3 protein. The sample lists approximately 150,000 distinct CDR3 sequences, 30% to 35% seen once, with 3.8% in the top ten. Sequencing was carried out using axillary lymph node tissue. The receptor set was obtained from a female donor with breast cancer. Some clones in this sample may be carry-over from other donors' samples.

About this clonotype: It may be a read error: a sequence one base away is much more abundant. The chain links TRBV2 to TRBJ2-3; 7 bases agree with TRBD2. The CDR3 covers 16 residues. The germline CDR1 and CDR2 sequences are SNHLY and FYNNEI. CDR3 bases: TGTGCCAGCAGTTACGACCTAGCGGCCATCACAGATACGCGGTATTTT. Protein product: CASSYDLAAITDTRYF.

This clonotype was seen repeatedly, ten times or more. A much bigger clone sits one base away, suggesting this may be a read error. The chain combines TRBV5-5 with TRBJ1-6; maybe TRBD1 (5 bases). This CDR3 region has 14 residues. The V end lost 1 base, the J end lost 13 bases, and 15 bases lay between the germline ends. Germline-derived CDR1 and CDR2 are SGHKS and YYEKEE (reference sequence). The CDR3 sequence is CASSLKGAGFPLHF. CDR3 coding DNA: TGTGCCAGCAGCTTGAAAGGGGCGGGATTCCCCCTCCACTTT.

This sequence joins TRBV20-1 and TRBJ1-5; 10 bases fit TRBD1. CDR3 size: 17 residues. Germline V lookup: CDR1 DFQATT, CDR2 SNEGSKA (reference sequence). J was trimmed by 2 bases and V by 6 bases; bases with no gene match: 13. The CDR3 coding sequence is TGCAGTGCGCTAGGGACTAGCGGGACAGGGGGCAATCAGCCCCAGCATTTT. Its translation is CSALGTSGTGGNQPQHF.

In its sample, this clonotype was seen many times. The chain carries TRBV4-1 and TRBJ2-7, with unresolved D. In germline, CDR1 is MGHRA, CDR2 YSYEKL. This CDR3 region has 15 residues. Trimming took off 4 bases at V and 7 bases at J, with 20 bases between the two ends. The CDR3 loop reads CASSPLLDTPREQYF. The CDR3 bases are TGCGCCAGCAGCCCGCTTTTAGACACCCCCCGGGAGCAGTACTTC.

A word on this clonotype: This CDR3 is missing its conserved last phenylalanine or tryptophan, likely due to a read error. The rearrangement joins TRBV7-9 to TRBJ2-7; D may be TRBD2 (5 bases). The CDR3 is 14 residues long. In germline, CDR1 is SEHNR, CDR2 FQNEAQ (reference sequence). CDR3 sequence: CDSSLGLGMNEQYL. The CDR3 region has the DNA TGTGACAGCAGCTTAGGACTGGGCATGAACGAGCAGTACCTC.

To note about this clonotype: A much larger clone differs from this one at a single base, so this may be a read error. The genes are TRBV20-1 and TRBJ2-5; D is possibly TRBD1 (5 bases). This CDR3 is built from 11 residues. From germline, CDR1 is DFQATT and CDR2 SNEGSKA (reference sequence). The CDR3 protein is CSAVMTETRSF. CDR3 sequence (DNA): TGCAGTGCTGTAATGACAGAGACCCGGTCCTTC.

On this clonotype itself: The CDR3 does not end in the conserved phenylalanine or tryptophan, so this is likely a read error. Because the CDR3's place on the DNA is in doubt, the DNA is left out and the CDR3 is given as listed by TCRdb. The J gene is TRBJ1-6, the V gene TRBV5-1. The CDR3 is made up of 12 amino acids, end residues included. Germline CDR1 SGHRS, CDR2 YFSETQ. The CDR3 reads CTSSWEGSPLYL.

As to this clonotype: This may be a read error, as it is one base from a much larger clone. The chain is built from TRBV5-1 and TRBJ2-5; no reliable D call. CDR3 length: 16 residues. CDR1 is SGHRS and CDR2 is YFSETQ in the germline V gene. CDR3 bases: TGCGCCAGCAGCTCAACCGGGCCCTCCCCCTTAGAGACCCAGTGCTTC. Translated: CASSSTGPSPLETQCF.

This clonotype came up once. The rearrangement uses TRBV9 and TRBJ2-7; D tentatively reads TRBD1 or TRBD2 (5 bases each). CDR3 size: 14 residues. V was cut by 3 bases and J by 6 bases, with 16 bases left in between. Germline loops: CDR1 SGDLS, CDR2 YYNGEE. The CDR3 DNA reads TGTGCCAGCAGCGGAGGGGAGACCGGGGTCGAGCAGTACTTC. This encodes CASSGGETGVEQYF.